The 24 T cell receptor beta chains given below trace back to one sample, sequenced in a study of T cells in Graves' hyperthyroidism and ophthalmopathy. Using RNA transcripts as the source, TCR beta CDR3 regions were amplified. The TCR CDR3 was amplified in a first-round RT-PCR using the HTBI primer set. TCRdb re-analysed the multiplex PCR reads in MiXCR, keeping a single row per CDR3 protein. The sample includes 600,000 to 700,000 distinct CDR3 sequences, about 45% of them seen just once. Specimen: peripheral blood or thyroid tissue (not recorded which). These receptors were collected from an adult man with Graves' disease, either hyperthyroidism or ophthalmopathy (not recorded which).

V is TRBV15 and J is TRBJ1-1; the match to TRBD1 covers 8 bases. The CDR3 contains 15 residues. Per the germline V gene, CDR1 is LNHNV and CDR2 is YYDKDF (reference sequence). V was pared by 1 base and J by 5 bases, with 6 bases of the junction left unmatched. The CDR3 reads CATSRGGTGSTEAFF. The CDR3 DNA reads TGTGCCACCAGCAGAGGTGGGACAGGCTCAACTGAAGCTTTCTTT. Variable domain in full (rest from reference TRBV15 and TRBJ1-1): DAMVIQNPRYQVTQFGKPVTLSCSQTLNHNVMYWYQQKSSQAPKLLFHYYDKDFNNEADTPDNFQSRRPNTSFCFLDIRSPGLGDTAMYLCATSRGGTGSTEAFFGQGTRLTVV.

This clonotype was found once. V gene TRBV10-3 combines with J gene TRBJ1-1; 7 bases fit TRBD1. The CDR3 totals 11 residues. V dropped 4 bases and J dropped 7; count of bases not matched to a gene: 0. CDR1 and CDR2 (germline): ENHRY, SYGVKD. The DNA for the CDR3 is TGTGCCATCAGTGGGGACAGTGAAGCTTTCTTT. Encoded protein: CAISGDSEAFF.

This clonotype was observed many times. The chain couples TRBV10-3 to TRBJ1-1, with D uncertain. The CDR3 extends over 14 amino acids. V was pared by 7 bases and J by 0 bases, with 12 bases between. Looked up from germline, CDR1 is ENHRY and CDR2 is SYGVKD. CDR3 DNA sequence: TGTGCCATCAATGATGGTGCCTTGAACACTGAAGCTTTCTTT. Its protein product is CAINDGALNTEAFF.

The chain couples TRBV20-1 to TRBJ1-4; 9 bases fit TRBD1. The CDR3 runs to 15 residues. Per germline, CDR1 DFQATT and CDR2 SNEGSKA (reference sequence). The junction had 2 bases not matched to a gene; V was cut back by 1 base and J by 2 bases. CDR3 protein: CSARVGQGTNEKLFF. DNA of the CDR3: TGCAGTGCTAGAGTCGGACAGGGGACTAATGAAAAACTGTTTTTT.

CDR3 bases: TGCAGCGTTGTAAAGGGGACAGGAGTGAACTACGAGCAGTACTTC. This codes for CSVVKGTGVNYEQYF. V is TRBV29-1 and J is TRBJ2-7, with 8 bases matching TRBD1. This CDR3 has 15 residues. The germline V gene has CDR1 SQVTM and CDR2 ANQGSEA. J lost 3 bases, V lost 4 bases, and 11 bases had no gene match.

The V and J genes are TRBV10-3 and TRBJ2-2; TRBD2 might be the D (5 bases). Between the trimmed V and J ends, which lost 11 bases and 4 bases, there was a span of 11 bases. Germline V lookup: CDR1 ENHRY, CDR2 SYGVKD. This CDR3 has 12 residues. CDR3 sequence (DNA): TGTGCCTTCGGGAAGGGCACCGGGGAGCTGTTTTTT. It specifies CAFGKGTGELFF.

This clonotype has ten or more counts. The chain employs TRBV7-2 and TRBJ2-5; D uncertain. CDR1 is SGHTA, CDR2 FQGNSA, per germline. This CDR3 is built from 16 residues. Between the trimmed V and J ends, which lost 3 bases and 2 bases, there was a span of 16 bases. Here the CDR3 DNA reads TGTGCCAGCAGCTTCCAGCCCGGTCTCACACAAGAGACCCAGTACTTC. It translates to CASSFQPGLTQETQYF.

This chain connects TRBV12-3 or TRBV12-4 to TRBJ1-3, with D possibly being TRBD1 (6 bases). This CDR3 spans 15 amino acids. The ends were cut back, 7 bases at V and 0 bases at J, with 13 bases in the middle. The CDR3 bases are TGTGCCAGCATTCCGGGACACAGCTCTGGAAACACCATATATTTT. It yields the protein CASIPGHSSGNTIYF.

A word on this clonotype: The CDR3 does not close with the conserved phenylalanine or tryptophan, likely indicating a read error. The chain is built from TRBV7-2 and TRBJ1-2; 7 bases map to TRBD1. CDR1 and CDR2 from the germline V gene are SGHTA and FQGNSA. V was clipped by 10 bases and J by 7 bases; unmatched bases: 9. The CDR3 consists of 12 residues. CDR3 coding DNA: TGTGCCACTACAGGGGCCTTCTCTGGCTACACCCTC. It yields the protein CATTGAFSGYTL.

The gene calls are TRBV3-1 and TRBJ1-1; 8 bases align to TRBD1. This CDR3 comprises 14 residues. Germline trimming cut 6 bases from V and 5 bases from J; bases unmatched to any gene: 8. Germline CDR1 reads LGHDT; CDR2 reads YNNKEL (reference sequence). CDR3 protein: CASSAGTGRTEAFF. The CDR3 nucleotides are TGTGCCAGCAGTGCCGGGACAGGACGTACTGAAGCTTTCTTT.

The chain carries TRBV12-3 or TRBV12-4 and TRBJ1-2; D may be TRBD1 (5 bases). The length of the CDR3 is 13 residues. V was trimmed by 5 bases and J by 6 bases, leaving 13 bases between them. The CDR3 DNA reads TGTGCCAGCAGTCAGGGACGGTACCATGGCTACACCTTC. Translating it yields CASSQGRYHGYTF.

This clonotype was seen ten or more times. The chain recombines TRBV2 with TRBJ1-1; D call uncertain. The germline V gene has CDR1 SNHLY and CDR2 FYNNEI. V lost 6 bases to trimming and J lost 8 bases, with 13 bases between them. The CDR3 is made up of 12 amino acids. The CDR3 region has the DNA TGTGCCAGCAGGACAACCCCGCACGAAGCTTTCTTT. Amino acids: CASRTTPHEAFF.

This clonotype was observed a handful of times. This sequence joins TRBV9 and TRBJ2-5, with 8 positions matching TRBD2. This CDR3 spans 15 amino acids. Germline V gives CDR1 SGDLS, CDR2 YYNGEE. The V segment lost 4 bases and the J segment 2 bases; nucleotides outside the gene matches: 7. CDR3 in amino acids: CASSPAASGQETQYF. Here the CDR3 DNA reads TGTGCCAGCAGCCCGGCGGCTAGCGGGCAAGAGACCCAGTACTTC.

The DNA of the CDR3 is TGTGCCAGCAACGAGGGGTACGGTAATTCACCCCTCCACTTT. Translated, it gives CASNEGYGNSPLHF. This chain joins TRBV2 and TRBJ1-6, with a weak D call TRBD1 (5 bases). The CDR3 spans 14 residues. Between the trimmed V and J ends, which lost 7 bases and 6 bases, there was a span of 13 bases. Germline lookup yields CDR1 SNHLY and CDR2 FYNNEI.

This clonotype was found many times. The V call is TRBV28, the J call TRBJ1-6; TRBD1 is a possible D gene (5 bases). Germline V gives CDR1 MDHEN, CDR2 SYDVKM. Trimming left V 3 bases short and J 7 bases short, with 10 bases between. The length of the CDR3 is 14 residues. The CDR3 DNA follows: TGTGCCAGCAGTTTCCCGGGGGGAAATTCACCCCTCCACTTT. It translates to CASSFPGGNSPLHF.

This clonotype was detected a few times. The V and J genes are TRBV6-6 and TRBJ1-6; D is possibly TRBD1 (5 bases). CDR1 and CDR2 (germline): MNHNY, SVGAGI (reference sequence). With 5 bases removed from V and 5 bases from J, the gap between germline ends came to 10 bases. This CDR3 is 14 amino acids long. CDR3 amino acids: CASSRDLNNSPLHF. CDR3 sequence (DNA): TGTGCCAGCAGTCGGGACCTCAATAATTCACCCCTCCACTTT.

This clonotype has a handful of counts. J is TRBJ2-2 and V is TRBV2, with D uncertain. In germline, CDR1 is SNHLY, CDR2 FYNNEI. The germline V and J ends were trimmed by 5 bases and 5 bases, with 9 bases remaining between them. The CDR3 runs 13 residues. CDR3: CASSLSMTGELFF. The CDR3 nucleotides read TGTGCCAGCAGTTTATCGATGACCGGGGAGCTGTTTTTT.

This clonotype showed up many times. The V gene is TRBV29-1, the J gene TRBJ1-2; D is ambiguous. The germline V and J ends were trimmed by 2 bases and 7 bases, with 11 bases remaining between them. Germline CDR1 reads SQVTM; CDR2 reads ANQGSEA. The CDR3 runs 12 residues. CDR3 in amino acids: CSVESDGAGYTF. CDR3 sequence (DNA): TGCAGCGTTGAATCGGACGGTGCTGGCTACACCTTC.

The chain employs TRBV29-1 and TRBJ2-5, with D possibly TRBD1 on 6 matching bases. From germline, CDR1 is SQVTM and CDR2 ANQGSEA. The length of the CDR3 is 13 residues. Deletions cut 6 bases from V and 1 base from J, with 12 bases between. The CDR3 DNA follows: TGCAGCGTAAAACAGGGCCTCCAAGAGACCCAGTACTTC. Protein sequence: CSVKQGLQETQYF. The variable domain in full, completed from reference TRBV29-1 and TRBJ2-5, reads SAVISQKPSRDICQRGTSLTIQCQVDSQVTMMFWYRQQPGQSLTLIATANQGSEATYESGFVIDKFPISRPNLTFSTLTVSNMSPEDSSIYLCSVKQGLQETQYFGPGTRLLVL.

Points on this clonotype: The DNA is left out, because the CDR3 cannot be placed on it with certainty; the CDR3 is given as TCRdb lists it. CDR3 in amino acids: CSVGDGNQPRHF. The rearrangement joins TRBV29-1 to TRBJ1-5. The CDR3 is 12 residues long, counting both termini. Germline V gene data show CDR1 as SQVTM and CDR2 as ANQGSEA.

In this sample, this clonotype turned up many times. J is TRBJ1-1 and V is TRBV5-1; no firm D call. The germline gives CDR1 SGHRS, CDR2 YFSETQ. This CDR3 contains 16 residues. The V end lost 5 bases, the J end lost 1 base, and 18 bases lay between the germline ends. The CDR3 DNA reads TGCGCCAGCAGGGGCGGCATGGAAATGGGGAACACTGAAGCTTTCTTT. Its protein is CASRGGMEMGNTEAFF. The full variable domain, completed using reference TRBV5-1 and TRBJ1-1, is KAGVTQTPRYLIKTRGQQVTLSCSPISGHRSVSWYQQTPGQGLQFLFEYFSETQRNKGNFPGRFSGRQFSNSRSEMNVSTLELGDSALYLCASRGGMEMGNTEAFFGQGTRLTVV.

J is TRBJ2-5 and V is TRBV7-3; TRBD2 is a possible D gene (6 bases). Trimming stripped 5 bases from V and 5 bases from J, with 18 bases between. The CDR3 extends over 15 amino acids. Germline loops: CDR1 SGHTA, CDR2 FQGTGA. In DNA form, the CDR3 reads TGTGCCAGCAGCCCCACGGGGTCCGGAGGGGAGACCCAGTACTTC. Residues: CASSPTGSGGETQYF.

This clonotype was detected a few times. The gene calls are TRBV25-1 and TRBJ1-3; the D is unclear. This CDR3 region has 16 residues. In germline, CDR1 is MGHDK, CDR2 SYGVNS. Trimming shortened V by 6 bases and J by 0 bases, and 15 bases separated the two germline ends. The CDR3 DNA reads TGTGCCAGCAGCGCCTTCGGACTGAGCTCTGGAAACACCATATATTTT. It yields the protein CASSAFGLSSGNTIYF.

The chain couples TRBV12-3 or TRBV12-4 to TRBJ2-7, with 10 bases that match TRBD1. The CDR3 totals 14 residues. V was clipped by 5 bases and J by 6 bases; unmatched bases: 7. CDR3 in amino acids: CASSLRDRGSEQYF. The CDR3 region has the DNA TGTGCCAGCAGTCTACGGGACAGGGGATCCGAGCAGTACTTC.